Each of the 23 T cell receptor beta chains below was sequenced from the same sample in a study of cytomegalovirus exposure and HLA in healthy donors. Method: immunoSEQ multiplex PCR; TCRdb's copy keeps in-frame clones and lacks some. The table records about 280,000 clones, roughly 90% of them present only once. The sample comprised PBMCs. These receptors were collected from a woman aged 18-29 years in good health and CMV-seronegative.

The chain recombines TRBV6-5 with TRBJ2-1; TRBD2 matches 8 bases. CDR3 length: 15 residues. CDR1 and CDR2 (germline): MNHEY, SVGAGI. Trimming removed 4 bases from V and 7 bases from J; junction bases left unmatched: 9. The CDR3 DNA sequence: TGTGCCAGCAGTTCTCCCGGGACTAGGAAGAATGAGCAGTTCTTC. Its protein product is CASSSPGTRKNEQFF.

The rearrangement uses TRBV5-1 and TRBJ2-1, with 7 bases that match TRBD2. J lost 6 bases, V lost 0 bases, and 6 bases had no gene match. The length of the CDR3 is 15 residues. Germline V gene data show CDR1 as SGHRS and CDR2 as YFSETQ. The CDR3 sequence: CASSLGGGRINEQFF. In DNA form, the CDR3 reads TGCGCCAGCAGCTTGGGGGGAGGGCGGATCAATGAGCAGTTCTTC.

This clone occurred a few times. V is TRBV19 and J is TRBJ1-2, with D unresolved. Trimming cost V 5 bases and J 6 bases, with 10 bases left between them. This CDR3 contains 12 residues. Looked up from germline, CDR1 is LNHDA and CDR2 is SQIVND (reference sequence). The CDR3 bases are TGTGCCAGTAGTTCGTACTTAGATGGCTACACCTTC. Its protein is CASSSYLDGYTF. Together with reference TRBV19 and TRBJ1-2, the CDR3 gives the full variable domain: DGGITQSPKYLFRKEGQNVTLSCEQNLNHDAMYWYRQDPGQGLRLIYYSQIVNDFQKGDIAEGYSVSREKKESFPLTVTSAQKNPTAFYLCASSSYLDGYTFGSGTRLTVV.

This rearrangement joins TRBV9 to TRBJ1-3; TRBD1 might be the D (6 bases). This CDR3 is 18 amino acids long. Trimming shortened V by 0 bases and J by 0 bases, and 16 bases separated the two germline ends. CDR1 and CDR2 (germline): SGDLS, YYNGEE. CDR3 DNA sequence: TGTGCCAGCAGCGTAGGTGGCGGGGGCCCCAGCTCTGGAAACACCATATATTTT. Protein: CASSVGGGGPSSGNTIYF. Drawing the rest from reference TRBV9 and TRBJ1-3, the complete variable domain is DSGVTQTPKHLITATGQRVTLRCSPRSGDLSVYWYQQSLDQGLQFLIQYYNGEERAKGNILERFSAQQFPDLHSELNLSSLELGDSALYFCASSVGGGGPSSGNTIYFGEGSWLTVV.

The J gene is TRBJ2-7, the V gene TRBV27; D is undetermined. Germline CDR1 and CDR2: MNHEY and SMNVEV (reference sequence). V was trimmed by 0 bases and J by 3 bases, leaving 9 bases between them. This CDR3 contains 14 residues. The CDR3, as DNA: TGTGCCAGCAGTTTATCGAGGCGGCACTACGAGCAGTACTTC. Translation gives CASSLSRRHYEQYF.

This chain links TRBV29-1 with TRBJ2-1, with D tentatively TRBD1 (7 bases). In germline, CDR1 is SQVTM, CDR2 ANQGSEA. This CDR3 has 14 residues. V was shortened by 3 bases and J by 6 bases, with 15 bases between the two germline ends. The CDR3 here is CSVDRRQGGNEQFF. In nucleotides, the CDR3 is TGCAGCGTTGACCGACGGCAGGGGGGCAATGAGCAGTTCTTC.

The rearrangement uses TRBV27 and TRBJ2-1, with D maybe TRBD2 (5 bases). The CDR3 has 15 residues. Germline assignment: CDR1 MNHEY and CDR2 SMNVEV (reference sequence). The V gene lost 3 bases and the J gene lost 2 bases, with 11 bases spanning the gap. CDR3 coding DNA: TGTGCCAGCAGTTTGGCGGACTTAGCCTACAATGAGCAGTTCTTC. Protein product: CASSLADLAYNEQFF.

The chain recombines TRBV27 with TRBJ1-4; TRBD1 matches 10 bases. Germline assignment: CDR1 MNHEY and CDR2 SMNVEV (reference sequence). This CDR3 contains 14 residues. The ends lost 6 bases at V and 5 bases at J; junction bases unmatched: 3. In DNA form, the CDR3 reads TGTGCCAGCAGCTGGACAGGGGGGAATGAAAAACTGTTTTTT. Translated, it gives CASSWTGGNEKLFF.

The chain links TRBV28 to TRBJ1-1; a possible D gene is TRBD1 (5 bases). CDR3 length: 13 amino acids. Germline CDR1 reads MDHEN; CDR2 reads SYDVKM. Trimming shortened V by 6 bases and J by 1 base, and 9 bases separated the two germline ends. The CDR3 here is CASRRQTNTEAFF. CDR3 sequence (DNA): TGTGCCAGCAGAAGACAGACGAACACTGAAGCTTTCTTT.

The rearrangement uses TRBV30 and TRBJ1-5; 7 nucleotides match TRBD1. After removal of 2 bases from V and 10 bases from J, the junction contained 17 bases not matched to a gene. The CDR3 spans 16 residues. Germline CDR1 is GTSNPN and CDR2 is SVGIG (reference sequence). In DNA, the CDR3 is TGTGCCTGGAGTAGACATCCAGACAGGGTGGTCAGCCCCCAGCATTTT. Protein sequence: CAWSRHPDRVVSPQHF.

This sequence joins TRBV6-1 and TRBJ1-2; D remains unclear. Trimming took 6 bases from V and 0 from J, leaving 8 bases between them. The CDR3 has 13 amino acids. Germline loops: CDR1 MNHNS, CDR2 SASEGT. In DNA, the CDR3 is TGTGCCAGCAGACCTCAGGCTAACTATGGCTACACCTTC. Translated: CASRPQANYGYTF.

The rearrangement links TRBV18 to TRBJ2-5; D possibly corresponds to TRBD2 (6 bases). In germline, CDR1 is KGHSH, CDR2 LQKENI. V dropped 4 bases and J dropped 2 bases, with 8 bases sitting between them. This CDR3 spans 13 amino acids. Here the CDR3 DNA reads TGTGCCAGCTCACACGGGACTCAAGAGACCCAGTACTTC. Its protein product is CASSHGTQETQYF.

The gene calls are TRBV19 and TRBJ2-7; the match to TRBD2 covers 10 bases. Trimming removed 5 bases from V and 1 base from J; junction bases left unmatched: 5. The germline gives CDR1 LNHDA, CDR2 SQIVND (reference sequence). This CDR3 is built from 15 residues. The DNA for the CDR3 is TGTGCCAGTAGTGCCGCTAGCGGGAGTTCCTACGAGCAGTACTTC. Translated: CASSAASGSSYEQYF.

The sample holds one count of this clone. The chain recombines TRBV27 with TRBJ1-2, with 9 bases fitting TRBD1. Unmatched junction bases numbered 7, after V lost 1 base and J lost 4 bases. The CDR3 has 16 amino acids. Germline lookup yields CDR1 MNHEY and CDR2 SMNVEV (reference sequence). Here the CDR3 DNA reads TGTGCCAGCAGTTTATACCCCACAGGGGGCGGCTATGGCTACACCTTC. It encodes CASSLYPTGGGYGYTF.

This rearrangement joins TRBV19 to TRBJ1-5, with TRBD1 matching 8 bases. CDR3 length: 21 residues. Germline values: CDR1 LNHDA, CDR2 SQIVND (reference sequence). Trimming at V came to 4 bases and at J to 0 bases, leaving 20 bases not matched to a gene. The CDR3 nucleotides are TGTGCCAGTAGTACCCCGACGACTGGACAGGGAAGGAGGTATAGCAATCAGCCCCAGCATTTT. Translating it yields CASSTPTTGQGRRYSNQPQHF.

The rearrangement joins TRBV7-2 to TRBJ2-3, with 11 positions matching TRBD2. The CDR3 has 17 amino acids. Germline V lookup: CDR1 SGHTA, CDR2 FQGNSA. With 4 bases clipped from V and 6 bases from J, the junction kept 12 bases outside the gene matches. CDR3 sequence: CASSSYGLAGGSDTQYF. The DNA of the CDR3 is TGTGCCAGCAGCTCCTACGGTCTAGCGGGAGGATCGGATACGCAGTATTTT. The whole variable domain, filled in from reference TRBV7-2 and TRBJ2-3, reads GAGVSQSPSNKVTEKGKDVELRCDPISGHTALYWYRQSLGQGLEFLIYFQGNSAPDKSGLPSDRFSAERTGGSVSTLTIQRTQQEDSAVYLCASSSYGLAGGSDTQYFGPGTRLTVL.

The V and J genes are TRBV7-2 and TRBJ2-3, with TRBD2 matching over 7 bases. V shed 2 bases and J 6 bases; nucleotides not matched to a gene: 14. Germline V gene lookup returns CDR1 SGHTA and CDR2 FQGNSA. This CDR3 spans 17 amino acids. The CDR3: CASSLFSGLRLWDTQYF. The DNA of the CDR3 is TGTGCCAGCAGCTTATTCTCGGGACTACGGTTATGGGATACGCAGTATTTT.

The chain couples TRBV4-3 to TRBJ2-2, with TRBD2 matching over 11 bases. This CDR3 region has 16 residues. The V segment lost 4 bases and the J segment 1 base; nucleotides outside the gene matches: 2. CDR1 and CDR2 from the germline V gene are LGHNA and YSLEER. This CDR3 reads CASSPGTSGNTGELFF. Here the CDR3 DNA reads TGCGCCAGCAGCCCGGGGACTAGCGGGAACACCGGGGAGCTGTTTTTT.

The rearrangement uses TRBV6-5 and TRBJ2-7; 7 bases are a match to TRBD1. Germline V CDR1 and CDR2: MNHEY, SVGAGI. The J segment lost 2 bases and the V segment lost 0 bases, leaving 4 bases of the junction unmatched. The CDR3 sequence is 15 residues long. The CDR3 is CASSYSGRGTYEQYF. The CDR3 DNA follows: TGTGCCAGCAGTTACTCGGGCAGGGGGACCTACGAGCAGTACTTC.

This chain uses TRBV15 with TRBJ1-1; D unclear. The CDR3 totals 11 residues. The germline V gene encodes CDR1 LNHNV and CDR2 YYDKDF (reference sequence). V lost 6 bases to trimming and J lost 8 bases, with 10 bases between them. CDR3 in DNA: TGTGCCACCAGACAAAAACAGGAAGCTTTCTTT. This encodes CATRQKQEAFF.

V usage is TRBV9 and J usage is TRBJ2-1, with 8 nucleotides matching TRBD2. This CDR3 contains 19 residues. The germline CDR1 and CDR2 sequences are SGDLS and YYNGEE. With 1 base clipped from V and 5 bases from J, the junction kept 17 bases outside the gene matches. In nucleotides, the CDR3 is TGTGCCAGCAGCGTAACCCCTGTGGTAGCGGGGACGCCTAACAATGAGCAGTTCTTC. Protein sequence: CASSVTPVVAGTPNNEQFF.

V is TRBV28 and J is TRBJ2-2; 7 bases line up with TRBD1. V was pared by 3 bases and J by 1 base, with 5 bases of the junction left unmatched. The CDR3 length is 16 residues. Germline V gives CDR1 MDHEN, CDR2 SYDVKM. The chain's CDR3 is CASSFSGTVNTGELFF. The CDR3 nucleotides are TGTGCCAGCAGTTTCTCCGGGACAGTGAACACCGGGGAGCTGTTTTTT.

The rearrangement links TRBV10-1 to TRBJ2-7; TRBD1 aligns across 10 bases. The V segment lost 4 bases and the J segment 2 bases; nucleotides outside the gene matches: 8. The CDR3 extends over 16 amino acids. Germline CDR1 WNHNN, CDR2 SYGVQD (reference sequence). The CDR3 DNA is TGCGCCAGCAGTGGGACCCGAGGACAGGGGGCCTACGAGCAGTACTTC. Its translation: CASSGTRGQGAYEQYF.